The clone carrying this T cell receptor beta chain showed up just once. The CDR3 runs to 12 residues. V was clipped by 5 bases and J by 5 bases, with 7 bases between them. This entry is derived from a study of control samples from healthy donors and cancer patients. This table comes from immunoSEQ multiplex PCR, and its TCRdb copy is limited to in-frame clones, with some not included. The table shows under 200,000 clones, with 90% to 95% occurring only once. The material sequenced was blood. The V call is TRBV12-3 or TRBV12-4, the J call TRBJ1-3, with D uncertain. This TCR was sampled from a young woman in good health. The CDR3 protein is CASSPDRNTIYF. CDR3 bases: TGTGCCAGCAGTCCGGACCGAAACACCATATATTTT.